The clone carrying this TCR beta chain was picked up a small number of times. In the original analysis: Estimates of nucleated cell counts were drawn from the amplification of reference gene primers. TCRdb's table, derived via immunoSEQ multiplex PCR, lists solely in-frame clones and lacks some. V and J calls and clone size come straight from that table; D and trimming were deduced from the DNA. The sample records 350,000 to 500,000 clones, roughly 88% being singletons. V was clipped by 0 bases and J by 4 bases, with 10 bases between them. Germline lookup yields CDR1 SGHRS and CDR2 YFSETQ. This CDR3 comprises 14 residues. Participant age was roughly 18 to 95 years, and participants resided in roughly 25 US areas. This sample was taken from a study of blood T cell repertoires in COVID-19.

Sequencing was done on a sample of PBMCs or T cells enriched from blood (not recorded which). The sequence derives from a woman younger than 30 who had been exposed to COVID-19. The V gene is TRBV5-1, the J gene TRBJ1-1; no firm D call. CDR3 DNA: TGCGCCAGCAGCTTGGAACCAGGTCCCACTGAAGCTTTCTTT. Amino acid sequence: CASSLEPGPTEAFF.